Each of the 14 T cell receptor beta chains below was sequenced from the same sample in a study of cytomegalovirus exposure and HLA in healthy donors. With 60 Vbeta and 13 Jbeta primers, the PCR was carried out. Data came from immunoSEQ multiplex PCR; TCRdb stores just in-frame clones and leaves some out. This table has 90,000 to 130,000 clones, 70% appearing once. Material: PBMCs. The origin of the receptors is a man aged 25 to 40 in good health and CMV-seropositive.

The chain combines TRBV9 with TRBJ1-6, with a tentative D call TRBD1 (5 bases). The length of the CDR3 is 15 residues. Trimming cost V 4 bases and J 5 bases, with 13 bases left between them. Germline values: CDR1 SGDLS, CDR2 YYNGEE. This chain's CDR3 is CASSTGHENNSPLHF. In DNA form, the CDR3 reads TGTGCCAGCAGCACCGGACATGAAAATAATTCACCCCTCCACTTT.

This chain uses TRBV6-6 with TRBJ2-5; 10 nucleotides align to TRBD1. The CDR3 runs to 14 residues. The trim removed 10 bases at V and 7 bases at J, leaving 12 bases unmatched. Germline CDR1 is MNHNY and CDR2 is SVGAGI (reference sequence). The CDR3 spells CAIRQGAIGWTQYF. The CDR3 region has the DNA TGTGCCATAAGACAGGGGGCCATTGGATGGACCCAGTACTTC.

V gene TRBV9 combines with J gene TRBJ2-1, with 8 positions matching TRBD2. CDR3 length: 14 amino acids. In germline, CDR1 is SGDLS, CDR2 YYNGEE. V was clipped by 4 bases and J by 1 base; unmatched bases: 1. The CDR3 region is CASSTSGSYNEQFF. The CDR3 DNA sequence: TGTGCCAGCAGCACTAGCGGATCCTACAATGAGCAGTTCTTC.

A single count supports this clone. The CDR3 nucleotides read TGCGCCAGCACCCTTGGGTCGGGACAGGGGGACGAGCAGTACTTC. Translating it yields CASTLGSGQGDEQYF. The chain joins TRBV5-1 to TRBJ2-7; 11 nucleotides line up with TRBD1. This CDR3 has 15 amino acids. Germline lookup yields CDR1 SGHRS and CDR2 YFSETQ. The V segment lost 6 bases and the J segment 5 bases; nucleotides outside the gene matches: 10.

This sequence joins TRBV5-4 and TRBJ2-4, with a possible D match to TRBD1 (5 bases). V was cut by 0 bases and J by 0 bases, with 13 bases left in between. CDR3 length equals 17 residues. Germline V CDR1 and CDR2: SGHNT, YYREEE (reference sequence). The DNA for the CDR3 is TGTGCCAGCAGCTTGGATATGGGGCAACTAGCCAAAAACATTCAGTACTTC. It encodes CASSLDMGQLAKNIQYF.

In its sample, this clone was seen a few times. The chain carries TRBV19 and TRBJ2-2, with TRBD1 matching 10 bases. Germline lookup yields CDR1 LNHDA and CDR2 SQIVND (reference sequence). CDR3 length equals 15 residues. Germline trimming cut 4 bases from V and 4 bases from J; bases unmatched to any gene: 3. CDR3 sequence: CASSTGTGATGELFF. In nucleotides, the CDR3 is TGTGCCAGTAGTACCGGGACAGGGGCCACCGGGGAGCTGTTTTTT.

This chain uses TRBV19 with TRBJ1-6; 10 nucleotides agree with TRBD1. Germline trimming cut 7 bases from V and 9 bases from J; bases unmatched to any gene: 9. Germline V gives CDR1 LNHDA, CDR2 SQIVND (reference sequence). The CDR3 loop spans 15 amino acids. CDR3 coding DNA: TGTGCCAGTACCAAGCGGGGACAGGGGAGTTCACCCCTCCACTTT. Translation: CASTKRGQGSSPLHF.

The CDR3 loop is CASRDRGDTEAFF. Here the CDR3 DNA reads TGTGCCAGCAGGGACAGGGGAGACACTGAAGCTTTCTTT. The rearrangement uses TRBV28 and TRBJ1-1, with TRBD1 matching 9 bases. The CDR3 is made up of 13 amino acids. Germline V gene lookup returns CDR1 MDHEN and CDR2 SYDVKM. V was clipped by 6 bases and J by 3 bases; unmatched bases: 2.

As for this clone: The junction differs from germline at one of its ends, possibly a read error. The chain joins TRBV29-1 to TRBJ1-1, with TRBD1 matching over 11 bases. Germline assignment: CDR1 SQVTM and CDR2 ANQGSEA. This CDR3 has 16 amino acids. The CDR3, as DNA: TGCAGCGCTGAACTCCGGGACAGGGGGTACGACACTGAAGCTTTCTTT. Translation: CSAELRDRGYDTEAFF.

This clone has a handful of counts. The chain employs TRBV5-4 and TRBJ2-2, with D possibly being TRBD2 (6 bases). The CDR3 sequence is 15 residues long. The V and J ends lost 1 base and 1 base respectively, with 8 bases between them. From germline, CDR1 is SGHNT and CDR2 YYREEE (reference sequence). For the CDR3, the DNA is TGTGCCAGCAGCTTGCGGGACTTGAACACCGGGGAGCTGTTTTTT. Its protein product is CASSLRDLNTGELFF.

This clone was seen a few times. The V and J genes are TRBV7-3 and TRBJ2-1; TRBD2 agrees at 10 bases. The CDR3 has 15 residues. Germline V gives CDR1 SGHTA, CDR2 FQGTGA. With V trimmed by 2 bases and J by 3 bases, 1 base remained unmatched. The CDR3 loop reads CASSLGTSDYNEQFF. CDR3 DNA: TGTGCCAGCAGCTTAGGGACTAGCGACTACAATGAGCAGTTCTTC.

CDR3 DNA: TGTGCCAGCAGCTTAGTAGGGGGGGACAGGGATGGCTACACCTTC. Translation gives CASSLVGGDRDGYTF. The J gene is TRBJ1-2, the V gene TRBV7-6; 9 bases fit TRBD1. Germline lookup yields CDR1 SGHVS and CDR2 FNYEAQ. The CDR3 consists of 15 residues. V trimming: 1 base; J trimming: 6 bases; junction bases outside the gene matches: 6.

The V and J genes are TRBV2 and TRBJ2-3; no clear D. The CDR3 contains 16 residues. Trimming stripped 2 bases from V and 1 base from J, with 13 bases between. Germline V gene lookup returns CDR1 SNHLY and CDR2 FYNNEI. As DNA, the CDR3 is TGTGCCAGCAGTGAAAGAAATCTCAGGCGCACAGATACGCAGTATTTT. Protein sequence: CASSERNLRRTDTQYF.

In its sample, this clone was seen a few times. The chain uses TRBV9 and TRBJ2-5; unclear D gene. Germline assignment: CDR1 SGDLS and CDR2 YYNGEE. This CDR3 region has 12 residues. V dropped 0 bases and J dropped 2 bases, with 2 bases sitting between them. CDR3 loop: CASSVAQETQYF. CDR3 nucleotides: TGTGCCAGCAGCGTAGCTCAAGAGACCCAGTACTTC. Variable domain in full (rest from reference TRBV9 and TRBJ2-5): DSGVTQTPKHLITATGQRVTLRCSPRSGDLSVYWYQQSLDQGLQFLIQYYNGEERAKGNILERFSAQQFPDLHSELNLSSLELGDSALYFCASSVAQETQYFGPGTRLLVL.